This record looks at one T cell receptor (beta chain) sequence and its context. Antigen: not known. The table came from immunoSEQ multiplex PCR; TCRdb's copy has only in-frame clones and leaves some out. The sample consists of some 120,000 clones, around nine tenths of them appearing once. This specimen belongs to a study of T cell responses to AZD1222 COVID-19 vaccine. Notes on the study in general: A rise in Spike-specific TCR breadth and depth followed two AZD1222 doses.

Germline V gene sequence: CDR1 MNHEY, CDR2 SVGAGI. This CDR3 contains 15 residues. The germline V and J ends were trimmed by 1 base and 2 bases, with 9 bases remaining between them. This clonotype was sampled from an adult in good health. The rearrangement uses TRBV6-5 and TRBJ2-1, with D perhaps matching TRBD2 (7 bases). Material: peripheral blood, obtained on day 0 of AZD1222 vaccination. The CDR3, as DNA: TGTGCCAGCAGTTACTTCGGGGGGCCCTACAATGAGCAGTTCTTC. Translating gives CASSYFGGPYNEQFF.